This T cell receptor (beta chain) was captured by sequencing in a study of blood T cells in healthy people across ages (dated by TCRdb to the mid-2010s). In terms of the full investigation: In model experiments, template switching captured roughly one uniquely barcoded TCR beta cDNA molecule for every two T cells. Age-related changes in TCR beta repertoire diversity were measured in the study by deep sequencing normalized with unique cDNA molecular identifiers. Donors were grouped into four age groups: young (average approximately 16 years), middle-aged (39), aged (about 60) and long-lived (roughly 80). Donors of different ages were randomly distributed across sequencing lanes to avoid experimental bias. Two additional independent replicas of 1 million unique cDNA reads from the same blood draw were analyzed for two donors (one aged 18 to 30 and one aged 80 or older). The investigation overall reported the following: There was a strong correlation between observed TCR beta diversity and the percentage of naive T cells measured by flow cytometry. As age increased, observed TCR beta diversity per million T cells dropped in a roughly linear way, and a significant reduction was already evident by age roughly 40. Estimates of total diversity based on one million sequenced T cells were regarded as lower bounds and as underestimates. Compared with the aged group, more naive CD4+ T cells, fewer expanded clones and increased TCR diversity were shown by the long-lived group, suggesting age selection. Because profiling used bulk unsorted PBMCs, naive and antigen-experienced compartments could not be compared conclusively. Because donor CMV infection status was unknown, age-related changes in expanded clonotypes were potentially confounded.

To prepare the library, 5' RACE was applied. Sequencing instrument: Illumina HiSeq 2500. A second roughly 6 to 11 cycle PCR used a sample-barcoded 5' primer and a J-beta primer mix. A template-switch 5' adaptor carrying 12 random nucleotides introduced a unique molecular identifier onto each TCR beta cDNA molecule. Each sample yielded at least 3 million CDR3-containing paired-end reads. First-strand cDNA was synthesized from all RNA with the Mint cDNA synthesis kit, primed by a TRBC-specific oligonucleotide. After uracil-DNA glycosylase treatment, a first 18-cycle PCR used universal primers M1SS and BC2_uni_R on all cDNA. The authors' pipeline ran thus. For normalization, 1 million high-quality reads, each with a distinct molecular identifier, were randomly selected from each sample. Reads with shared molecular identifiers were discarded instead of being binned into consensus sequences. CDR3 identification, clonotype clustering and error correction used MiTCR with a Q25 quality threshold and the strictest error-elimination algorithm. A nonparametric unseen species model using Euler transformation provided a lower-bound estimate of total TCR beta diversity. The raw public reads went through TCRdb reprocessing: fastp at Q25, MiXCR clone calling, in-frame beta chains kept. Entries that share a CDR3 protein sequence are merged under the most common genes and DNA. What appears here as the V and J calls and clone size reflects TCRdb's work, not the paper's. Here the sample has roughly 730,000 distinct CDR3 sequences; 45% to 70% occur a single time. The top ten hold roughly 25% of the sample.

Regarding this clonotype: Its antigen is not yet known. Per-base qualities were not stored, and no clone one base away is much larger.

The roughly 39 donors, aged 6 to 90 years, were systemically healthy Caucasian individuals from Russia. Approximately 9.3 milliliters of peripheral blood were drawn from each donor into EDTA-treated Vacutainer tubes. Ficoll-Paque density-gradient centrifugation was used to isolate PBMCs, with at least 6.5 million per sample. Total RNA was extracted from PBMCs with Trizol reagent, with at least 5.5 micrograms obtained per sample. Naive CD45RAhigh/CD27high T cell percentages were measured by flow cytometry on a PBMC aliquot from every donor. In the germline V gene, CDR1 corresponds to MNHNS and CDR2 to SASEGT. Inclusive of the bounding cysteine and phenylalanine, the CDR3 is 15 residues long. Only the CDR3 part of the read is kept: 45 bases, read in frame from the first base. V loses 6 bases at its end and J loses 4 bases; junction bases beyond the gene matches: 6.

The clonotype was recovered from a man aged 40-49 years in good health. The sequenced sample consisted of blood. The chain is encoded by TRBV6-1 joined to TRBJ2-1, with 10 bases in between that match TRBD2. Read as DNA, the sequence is TGTGCCAGCAGCCCAGAAGCGGGAGGGTACAATGAGCAGTTCTTC. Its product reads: CASSPEAGGYNEQFF.